These 9 T cell receptor beta chains share one sample of origin, sequenced in a study of regulatory T cells in long-lasting Graves disease. Described time point: persistent/refractory GD, antithyroid drugs over 5 years with positive TRAb. From PBMCs, RNA was extracted and then used to make the TCR library. For TCR beta, libraries came from iRepertoire HTBI primers and Arm-PCR of CDR3 regions. TCRdb re-derived calls from the multiplex PCR reads in MiXCR, one entry per CDR3 protein. The sample yields 400,000 to 500,000 distinct CDR3 sequences, 21% seen once. The source material was peripheral blood mononuclear cells (PBMCs), sampled when the disease was refractory, from a patient treated with antithyroid drugs. The receptors here all came from a female donor with Graves disease.

V is TRBV3-1 and J is TRBJ2-4, with TRBD2 matching over 8 bases. The CDR3 has 18 amino acids. The germline gives CDR1 LGHDT, CDR2 YNNKEL (reference sequence). Trimming at V came to 1 base and at J to 1 base, leaving 9 bases not matched to a gene. Written as DNA, the CDR3 is TGTGCCAGCAGCCAAGCTGGTGTGGCTAGCGGGGCCAAAAACATTCAGTACTTC. Amino acid sequence: CASSQAGVASGAKNIQYF.

This clonotype was counted only a few times. V usage is TRBV29-1 and J usage is TRBJ2-3, with D uncertain. Germline V gives CDR1 SQVTM, CDR2 ANQGSEA. The CDR3 extends over 14 amino acids. Trimming pared 4 bases from V and 0 bases from J, leaving 11 bases between. The CDR3 sequence: CSVAWTGSTDTQYF. Here the CDR3 DNA reads TGCAGCGTTGCGTGGACCGGAAGCACAGATACGCAGTATTTT.

V usage is TRBV25-1 and J usage is TRBJ1-3, with D maybe TRBD1 (6 bases). CDR1 is MGHDK and CDR2 is SYGVNS in the germline V gene. V lost 0 bases and J lost 0, with 12 bases in between. The CDR3 contains 17 residues. The CDR3 spells CASSEYFPGDSGNTIYF. As DNA, the CDR3 is TGTGCCAGCAGTGAATATTTTCCAGGGGACTCTGGAAACACCATATATTTT.

V usage is TRBV20-1 and J usage is TRBJ2-5; no definite D call. The germline V and J ends were trimmed by 2 bases and 3 bases, with 10 bases remaining between them. This CDR3 region has 13 residues. Germline CDR1 reads DFQATT; CDR2 reads SNEGSKA (reference sequence). For the CDR3, the DNA is TGCAGTGCTAGAAACGTCCGAGAAGAGACCCAGTACTTC. Its protein product is CSARNVREETQYF.

The table lists this clonotype with many counts. The chain has TRBV28 and TRBJ2-5; possibly TRBD2 for D (6 bases). V was cut by 2 bases and J by 5 bases, with 15 bases left in between. In germline, CDR1 is MDHEN, CDR2 SYDVKM. CDR3 length: 15 residues. The CDR3 protein is CASSLQGGGIETQYF. The CDR3 coding sequence is TGTGCCAGCAGTTTACAGGGAGGAGGGATTGAGACCCAGTACTTC.

This clonotype was seen more than once but under ten times. V and J are TRBV6-5 and TRBJ2-7; TRBD2 might be the D (6 bases). The CDR3 extends over 16 amino acids. Per germline, CDR1 MNHEY and CDR2 SVGAGI. Trimming pared 4 bases from V and 1 base from J, leaving 17 bases between. For the CDR3, the DNA is TGTGCCAGCAGTTCCAACCCGGGACTTTCATCCTACGAGCAGTACTTC. It codes for CASSSNPGLSSYEQYF.

This chain links TRBV28 with TRBJ2-5, with TRBD2 matching 12 bases. Trimming cost V 6 bases and J 5 bases; bases outside gene matches: 7. Germline lookup yields CDR1 MDHEN and CDR2 SYDVKM. The CDR3 sequence is 15 residues long. The CDR3 region is CASRLAGGAEETQYF. CDR3 DNA sequence: TGTGCCAGCAGGCTAGCGGGAGGGGCGGAGGAGACCCAGTACTTC.

This clonotype was observed many times. The chain combines TRBV6-1 with TRBJ2-7; 13 positions agree with TRBD2. This CDR3 contains 14 residues. Germline V gives CDR1 MNHNS, CDR2 SASEGT. The junction had 9 bases not matched to a gene; V was cut back by 10 bases and J by 6 bases. CDR3 sequence (DNA): TGTGCCACCCGTCGGACTAGCGGGAGAGGCGAGCAGTACTTC. This codes for CATRRTSGRGEQYF.

This clonotype was picked up a small number of times. CDR3 region: CASSRRAAGLAGELFF. CDR3 DNA sequence: TGTGCCAGCAGTAGGCGGGCCGCGGGTTTAGCCGGGGAGCTGTTTTTT. The rearrangement links TRBV27 to TRBJ2-2; possibly TRBD2 for D (5 bases). V was clipped by 5 bases and J by 6 bases, with 19 bases between them. The CDR3 is 16 amino acids. Germline V gene sequence: CDR1 MNHEY, CDR2 SMNVEV (reference sequence).